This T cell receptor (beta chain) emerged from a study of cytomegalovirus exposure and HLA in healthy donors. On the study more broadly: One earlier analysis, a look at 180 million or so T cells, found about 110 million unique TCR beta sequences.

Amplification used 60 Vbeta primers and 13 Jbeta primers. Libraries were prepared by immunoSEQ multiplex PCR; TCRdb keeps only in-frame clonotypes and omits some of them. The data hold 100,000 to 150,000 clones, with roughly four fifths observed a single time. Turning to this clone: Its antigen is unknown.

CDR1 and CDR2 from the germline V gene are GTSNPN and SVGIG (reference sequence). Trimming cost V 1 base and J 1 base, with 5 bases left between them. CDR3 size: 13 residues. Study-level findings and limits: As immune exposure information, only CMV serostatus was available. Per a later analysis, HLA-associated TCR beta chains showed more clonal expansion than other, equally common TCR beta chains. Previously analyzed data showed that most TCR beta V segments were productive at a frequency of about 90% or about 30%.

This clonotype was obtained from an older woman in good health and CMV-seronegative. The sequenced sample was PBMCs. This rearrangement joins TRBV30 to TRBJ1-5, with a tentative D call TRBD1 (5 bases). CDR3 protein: CAWSGGSNQPQHF. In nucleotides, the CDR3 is TGTGCCTGGAGTGGGGGCAGCAATCAGCCCCAGCATTTT.